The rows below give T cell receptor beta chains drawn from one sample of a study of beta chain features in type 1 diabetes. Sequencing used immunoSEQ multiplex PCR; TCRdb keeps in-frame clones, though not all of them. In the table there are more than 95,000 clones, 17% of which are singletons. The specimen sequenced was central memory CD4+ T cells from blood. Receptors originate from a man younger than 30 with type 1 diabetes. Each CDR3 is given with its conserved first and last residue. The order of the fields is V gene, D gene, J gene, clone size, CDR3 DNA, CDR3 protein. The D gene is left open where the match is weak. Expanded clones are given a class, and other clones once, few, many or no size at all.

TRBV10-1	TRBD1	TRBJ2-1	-	TGCGCCAGCAGTGAGTCCAGGGGGCCGGAGAATGAGCAGTTCTTC	CASSESRGPENEQFF
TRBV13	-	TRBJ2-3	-	TGTGCCAGCAGCCCGGCGGGCACAGATACGCAGTATTTT	CASSPAGTDTQYF
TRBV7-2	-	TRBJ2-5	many	TGTGCCAGCAGCTCATCTAGTGTGACCCAGTACTTC	CASSSSSVTQYF
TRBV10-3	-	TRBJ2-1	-	TGTGCCATCAGTGAGTCAGGCCTCAGCTCCTACAATGAGCAGTTCTTC	CAISESGLSSYNEQFF
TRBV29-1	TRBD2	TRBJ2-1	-	TGCAGCGCCATTACTAGCGGGAGGGCTAAGTCCTACAATGAGCAGTTCTTC	CSAITSGRAKSYNEQFF
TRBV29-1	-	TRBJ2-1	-	TGCAGCGTTGAAACCTCCTTGCGTAGTGAGCAGTTCTTC	CSVETSLRSEQFF
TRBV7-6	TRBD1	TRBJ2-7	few	TGTGCCAGCACCAGGACAGGGTCCTCCTACGAGCAGTACTTC	CASTRTGSSYEQYF
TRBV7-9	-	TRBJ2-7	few	TGTGCCAGCAGCCCCGGTTGGGGCCCCTCCTACGAGCAGTACTTC	CASSPGWGPSYEQYF
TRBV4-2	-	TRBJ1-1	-	TGTGCCAGCAGCCAAGAGGGCGGACCGAACACTGAAGCTTTCTTT	CASSQEGGPNTEAFF
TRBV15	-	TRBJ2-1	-	TGTGCCACCAGCAGAGAAATAAAAGCTCATGAGCAGTTCTTC	CATSREIKAHEQFF
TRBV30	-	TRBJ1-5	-	TGTGCCTGGGGGGACACTTTAAATCAGCCCCAGCATTTT	CAWGDTLNQPQHF
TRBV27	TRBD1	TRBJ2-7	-	TGTGCCAGCAAGCTTTCAGGGGGCGACGAGCAGTACTTC	CASKLSGGDEQYF
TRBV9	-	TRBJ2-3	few	TGTGCCAGCAGCGTAGTTTTTGAAGTAGATACGCAGTATTTT	CASSVVFEVDTQYF